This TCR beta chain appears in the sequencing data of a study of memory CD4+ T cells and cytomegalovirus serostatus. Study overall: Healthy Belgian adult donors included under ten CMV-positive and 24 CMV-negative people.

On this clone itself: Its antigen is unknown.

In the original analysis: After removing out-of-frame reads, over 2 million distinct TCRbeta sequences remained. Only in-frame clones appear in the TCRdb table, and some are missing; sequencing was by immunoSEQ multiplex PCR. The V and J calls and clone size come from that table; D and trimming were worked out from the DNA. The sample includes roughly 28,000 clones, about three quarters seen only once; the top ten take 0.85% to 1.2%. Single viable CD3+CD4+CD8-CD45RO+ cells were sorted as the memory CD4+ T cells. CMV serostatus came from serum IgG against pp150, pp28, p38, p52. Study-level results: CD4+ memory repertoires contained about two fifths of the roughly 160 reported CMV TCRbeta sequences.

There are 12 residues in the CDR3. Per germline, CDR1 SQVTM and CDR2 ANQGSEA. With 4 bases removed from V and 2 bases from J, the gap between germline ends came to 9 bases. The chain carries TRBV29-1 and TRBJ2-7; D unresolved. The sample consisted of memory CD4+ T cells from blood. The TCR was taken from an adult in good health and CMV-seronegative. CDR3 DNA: TGCAGCGTTGGGTCAGCCACCTACGAGCAGTACTTC. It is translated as CSVGSATYEQYF.